These T cell receptor beta chains were read from a single sample in a study of blood T cell repertoires in COVID-19. The method was immunoSEQ multiplex PCR; TCRdb's version includes in-frame clones alone and lacks a portion of them. The data hold roughly 68,000 clones, with 91% observed a single time. The sequenced sample consisted of peripheral blood. These receptors were taken from a middle-aged man with COVID-19, enrolled during active disease. Both conserved end residues are part of each CDR3. Each record gives: V gene, D gene, CDR3 protein. D genes are given only for firm matches.

TRBV5-1,.,CASSVGQSSYNEQFF
TRBV30,.,CAWSGGQASYTF
TRBV19,.,CASSTVEAGAKRYGYTF
TRBV4-1,.,CASSDRGNTGELFF
TRBV28,.,CATGEARGNEKLFF
TRBV30,TRBD1,CAWSRDREQFF
TRBV2,.,CASSSSGVPQETQYF
TRBV5-1,TRBD2,CASSLLAGRHNEQFF
TRBV5-4,TRBD1,CASSFGQASSGNTIYF
TRBV7-9,.,CASSPGEGDEKLFF
TRBV3-1/TRBV3-2,TRBD2,CASSQDGRTSGGAYTDTQYF
TRBV7-2,TRBD2,CASSTAGGSYNEQFF
TRBV2,.,CASKPEGDTQYF
TRBV2,.,CASTEFGYDGYTF
TRBV11-2,.,CASTSGEGNTIYF
TRBV5-1,TRBD2,CASSFSGGAFDEQYF
TRBV3-1/TRBV3-2,.,CASSRRSNSGKKLFF
TRBV6-5,.,CASWPGGTNPYEQYF
TRBV30,TRBD1,CAGSDRGQDEKLFF
TRBV6-5,.,CASSSTRGIYEQYF
TRBV7-6,.,CASSLALLGVSGNTIYF
TRBV5-4,.,CASSSPLGSGGAVAFF
TRBV12-5,TRBD1,CASGSLDRVTEAFF
TRBV15,TRBD2,CATSGGLGLAGVDRSYEQYF
TRBV6-4,TRBD1,CASSDPMTGEGYTF
TRBV12-3/TRBV12-4,.,CASSLQGHTEAFF
TRBV19,.,CASTGTSEETQYF
TRBV5-1,.,CASSAGNKDSPLHF
TRBV2,TRBD1,CASSVQDRGTVKAGNTIYF
TRBV5-1,TRBD2,CASSTAGRENNEQFF
TRBV27,TRBD1,CASSLKGAPYGANVLTF
TRBV6-5,.,CGSAGNYGYTF
TRBV18,TRBD1,CASSPSVGGRDRGNYGYTF
TRBV6-5,.,CASSPRGMPNEKLFF
TRBV30,.,CAWGRAGEAFF
TRBV29-1,TRBD2,CSAQRGDGETQYF
TRBV28,.,CASSLGSSGDEKLFF
TRBV5-1,TRBD1,CASSLIWDRLRTEAFF
TRBV7-9,TRBD2,CASSLGGSAYEQYF
TRBV24-1,.,CATTARVRSGGTQYF
TRBV27,TRBD2,CASRGGAGELFF
TRBV5-1,TRBD2,CASSLETAGGPETQYF
TRBV4-1,.,CASSRQNRQFSPGELFF
TRBV28,.,CASSLPGGAVEQFF
TRBV5-4,.,CASSIDSSNEKLFF
TRBV9,TRBD2,CASSPMTSGGPKTQYF
TRBV2,TRBD2,CASSARLAGVNEQFF
TRBV30,TRBD1,CAWSRRTGYNNSPLHF
TRBV2,TRBD2,CASREILAAGETQYF
TRBV10-3,.,CAISSQTGELFF
TRBV2,.,CASPRTRDGEQFF
TRBV18,.,CASSPISGSSYEQYF